This T cell receptor (beta chain) appears in the sequencing data of a study of CD8 T cells in ankylosing spondylitis. With molecular barcodes, quantitative 5'-RACE was used to make the TCR beta libraries. TCRdb passed the 5' RACE reads through MiXCR, listing each CDR3 protein once. Of 220,000 or so distinct CDR3 sequences in the sample, around 16% were seen once. The V end was cut by 4 bases, the J end by 0 bases, with 13 bases between. CDR3 length equals 15 residues. Germline V gene sequence: CDR1 LGHNA, CDR2 YSLEER. This clonotype has just a few counts. Its target is not known. Findings and caveats of the study: Significantly higher representation of disease-linked clones was reported for matched ankylosing spondylitis synovial fluid. Blood of patients with ankylosing spondylitis appeared to be characterized by a TCR beta motif of fewer than 10 highly homologous variants.

This chain links TRBV4-3 with TRBJ2-7; D gene ambiguous. Sequenced: blood, either unsorted or a sorted T cell fraction (not recorded which). The sequence was collected from a male donor with ankylosing spondylitis. CDR3 protein: CASSLGLDNSYEQYF. The CDR3 DNA reads as TGCGCCAGCAGCCTCGGGTTAGACAACTCCTACGAGCAGTACTTC.